These 21 T cell receptor beta chains originate from one sample sequenced in a study of T cells after yellow fever vaccination (dated by TCRdb to the late 2010s). The library was obtained by 5' RACE. The instrument was an Illumina HiSeq 2500. TCRdb applied fastp at Q25 and MiXCR to the public reads, then kept only in-frame beta chains. Each entry merges the rows of one CDR3 protein and shows their most common DNA and genes. This sample is represented by some 350,000 distinct CDR3 sequences; about 8.7% of them were singletons. About a sixth of the sample is taken by the ten largest. The treatment or condition label for this specimen denotes: live attenuated yellow fever vaccine strain. The material sequenced was PBMCs, taken on the day of the first yellow fever vaccination. Receptors originate from a man aged 18 to 30 who received the YFV17D yellow fever vaccine.

The rearrangement joins TRBV7-2 to TRBJ2-2; unclear D gene. CDR1 is SGHTA, CDR2 FQGNSA, per germline. V was cut by 5 bases and J by 3 bases, with 10 bases left in between. The CDR3 loop spans 14 amino acids. CDR3 nucleotides: TGTGCCAGCAGCCCGACGGAATACACCGGGGAGCTGTTTTTT. Translated, it gives CASSPTEYTGELFF.

This clonotype was observed many times. The chain uses TRBV14 and TRBJ1-1; 8 bases agree with TRBD1. Trimming cost V 4 bases and J 7 bases; bases outside gene matches: 5. The CDR3 has 13 amino acids. The V gene's germline CDR1 is SGHDN and CDR2 FVKESK. CDR3 region: CASSRRGRDEAFF. The CDR3 nucleotides read TGTGCCAGCAGCCGCAGGGGGCGGGATGAAGCTTTCTTT. The whole variable domain, remainder taken from reference TRBV14 and TRBJ1-1, is EAGVTQFPSHSVIEKGQTVTLRCDPISGHDNLYWYRRVMGKEIKFLLHFVKESKQDESGMPNNRFLAERTGGTYSTLKVQPAELEDSGVYFCASSRRGRDEAFFGQGTRLTVV.

This clonotype was observed at least ten times. The chain recombines TRBV7-9 with TRBJ2-5, with no clear D. V was pared by 4 bases and J by 2 bases, with 14 bases between. This CDR3 has 15 amino acids. Germline V gene data show CDR1 as SEHNR and CDR2 as FQNEAQ (reference sequence). CDR3 DNA sequence: TGTGCCAGCAGCTCCTCGGTTGCGTATCAAGAGACCCAGTACTTC. The encoded protein is CASSSSVAYQETQYF.

V and J are TRBV7-6 and TRBJ2-7, with 8 nucleotides matching TRBD2. The germline V gene has CDR1 SGHVS and CDR2 FNYEAQ. This CDR3 is built from 15 residues. V lost 5 bases to trimming and J lost 0 bases; unmatched junction nucleotides: 6. CDR3 sequence: CASSPSGGRSYEQYF. In DNA, the CDR3 is TGTGCCAGCAGCCCAAGCGGGGGCCGCTCCTACGAGCAGTACTTC.

The rearrangement uses TRBV27 and TRBJ2-3, with 9 bases lining up with TRBD1. The CDR3 totals 15 residues. The V segment lost 4 bases and the J segment 1 base; nucleotides outside the gene matches: 3. CDR1 and CDR2 (germline): MNHEY, SMNVEV (reference sequence). The CDR3 region has the DNA TGTGCCAGCAGTTCGGACAGGGGAGGCACAGATACGCAGTATTTT. Protein product: CASSSDRGGTDTQYF.

This clonotype was seen at least ten times. The V and J genes are TRBV2 and TRBJ2-3, with no clear D. This CDR3 spans 12 amino acids. The V and J ends lost 8 bases and 7 bases respectively, with 13 bases between them. Germline lookup yields CDR1 SNHLY and CDR2 FYNNEI. CDR3: CASSPELNTQYF. CDR3 nucleotides: TGTGCCAGCTCCCCCGAACTGAATACGCAGTATTTT.

The chain links TRBV25-1 to TRBJ2-5; D unresolved. Trimming left V 0 bases short and J 2 bases short, with 7 bases between. This CDR3 is built from 14 residues. The V gene's germline CDR1 is MGHDK and CDR2 SYGVNS. The CDR3: CASSEYGRQETQYF. CDR3 bases: TGTGCCAGCAGTGAATATGGACGGCAAGAGACCCAGTACTTC.

This clonotype was found a few times. The genes are TRBV6-1 and TRBJ1-1; 12 bases align to TRBD1. CDR3 length equals 15 residues. The J segment lost 3 bases and the V segment lost 3 bases, leaving 2 bases of the junction unmatched. Germline V gene data show CDR1 as MNHNS and CDR2 as SASEGT. This CDR3 reads CASSDGTGGYTEAFF. Here the CDR3 DNA reads TGTGCCAGCAGTGACGGGACAGGGGGCTACACTGAAGCTTTCTTT.

This clonotype turned up a few times. The CDR3: CASSFGGLGQGETQYF. In DNA, the CDR3 is TGCGCCAGCAGCTTCGGGGGTTTGGGACAGGGAGAGACCCAGTACTTC. This chain connects TRBV5-1 to TRBJ2-5; the match to TRBD1 covers 9 bases. Germline CDR1 and CDR2: SGHRS and YFSETQ. The CDR3 runs to 16 residues. V lost 2 bases, J lost 4 bases, and 9 bases stayed unmatched.

The V call is TRBV18, the J call TRBJ1-2; TRBD1 agrees at 7 bases. The CDR3 runs to 15 residues. Germline CDR1 KGHSH, CDR2 LQKENI. The V gene end was trimmed by 3 bases and the J gene end by 4 bases; junction bases not matched to a gene: 8. The CDR3 region is CASSPSRQGGYGYTF. CDR3 nucleotides: TGTGCCAGCTCACCTTCTCGACAGGGAGGCTATGGCTACACCTTC.

This clonotype has just a few counts. The chain is built from TRBV27 and TRBJ2-4; no clear D. The CDR3 totals 13 residues. The V and J ends lost 3 bases and 3 bases respectively, with 6 bases between them. Germline lookup yields CDR1 MNHEY and CDR2 SMNVEV (reference sequence). The CDR3 loop is CASSFYHKNIQYF. CDR3 in DNA: TGTGCCAGCAGTTTTTATCACAAAAACATTCAGTACTTC.

In its sample, this clonotype was seen a few times. The V gene is TRBV28, the J gene TRBJ1-1, with 8 bases matching TRBD1. V was pared by 2 bases and J by 10 bases, with 9 bases of the junction left unmatched. The germline gives CDR1 MDHEN, CDR2 SYDVKM. The CDR3 loop spans 14 amino acids. CDR3 loop: CASSLATGAGGAFF. The DNA for the CDR3 is TGTGCCAGCAGTTTAGCGACAGGGGCGGGAGGAGCTTTCTTT. Supplemented by reference TRBV28 and TRBJ1-1, the full variable domain reads DVKVTQSSRYLVKRTGEKVFLECVQDMDHENMFWYRQDPGLGLRLIYFSYDVKMKEKGDIPEGYSVSREKKERFSLILESASTNQTSMYLCASSLATGAGGAFFGQGTRLTVV.

Only a few counts were recorded for this clonotype. The V call is TRBV6-2 or TRBV6-3, the J call TRBJ1-1, with D unclear. CDR3 length equals 13 residues. Deletions cut 4 bases from V and 8 bases from J, with 14 bases between. Per the germline V gene, CDR1 is MNHEY and CDR2 is SVGEGT. The CDR3 region is CASSLDSLREAFF. The CDR3 bases are TGTGCCAGCAGTTTGGACTCCCTGAGGGAAGCTTTCTTT.

This clonotype was found many times. The rearrangement uses TRBV4-1 and TRBJ2-7, with 10 nucleotides matching TRBD1. Trimming cost V 4 bases and J 2 bases; bases outside gene matches: 8. The CDR3 is made up of 16 amino acids. The germline CDR1 and CDR2 sequences are MGHRA and YSYEKL. The CDR3 loop is CASSPIGTGAAYEQYF. CDR3 nucleotides: TGCGCCAGCAGCCCGATCGGGACAGGGGCGGCCTACGAGCAGTACTTC.

As concerns this clonotype: This could be a read error, since a much larger clone is one nucleotide away. The chain couples TRBV5-1 to TRBJ2-3; TRBD1 might be the D (6 bases). Germline-derived CDR1 and CDR2 are SGHRS and YFSETQ. The CDR3 totals 16 residues. CDR3: CASSLLGASSTDTLYF. The CDR3 region has the DNA TGCGCCAGCAGCTTGTTGGGGGCCTCTAGCACAGATACGCTGTATTTT.

V and J are TRBV6-2 or TRBV6-3 and TRBJ1-4; TRBD1 might be the D (6 bases). This CDR3 region has 16 residues. V was shortened by 6 bases and J by 8 bases, with 22 bases between the two germline ends. Germline CDR1 and CDR2: MNHEY and SVGEGT. CDR3 bases: TGTGCCAGCAGAAAACGACCCACAGGGTTTGGGGAAAAACTGTTTTTT. Its translation: CASRKRPTGFGEKLFF.

V is TRBV7-2 and J is TRBJ1-1; 7 bases map to TRBD1. J lost 4 bases, V lost 4 bases, and 6 bases had no gene match. CDR1 is SGHTA, CDR2 FQGNSA, per germline. This CDR3 region has 14 residues. Here the CDR3 DNA reads TGTGCCAGCAGCTCACCGACAGGGATCACTGAAGCTTTCTTT. Protein: CASSSPTGITEAFF.

This clonotype was detected a few times. The rearrangement joins TRBV28 to TRBJ2-1, with D perhaps TRBD1 (6 bases). The germline gives CDR1 MDHEN, CDR2 SYDVKM. This CDR3 is 17 amino acids long. V was clipped by 3 bases and J by 4 bases, with 19 bases between them. CDR3 amino acids: CASSLVSGHVFYNEQFF. In DNA form, the CDR3 reads TGTGCCAGCAGTTTGGTGTCGGGACATGTGTTTTACAATGAGCAGTTCTTC.

The chain uses TRBV20-1 and TRBJ2-4; D might be TRBD2 (6 bases). V lost 2 bases and J 6 bases, leaving 11 bases between the germline ends. Germline V gives CDR1 DFQATT, CDR2 SNEGSKA (reference sequence). The CDR3 runs 13 residues. CDR3 nucleotide sequence: TGCAGTGCTAGACCGGAGGGGCCAAACATTCAGTACTTC. Amino acids: CSARPEGPNIQYF.

This clonotype was seen repeatedly, ten times or more. The gene calls are TRBV20-1 and TRBJ2-7; no reliable D call. CDR1 and CDR2 from the germline V gene are DFQATT and SNEGSKA (reference sequence). Trimming took off 3 bases at V and 0 bases at J, with 12 bases between the two ends. The CDR3 totals 14 residues. Here the CDR3 DNA reads TGCAGTGCTAGCCCCAGGCCTAGCTCCTACGAGCAGTACTTC. Translation gives CSASPRPSSYEQYF.

This clonotype came up many times. This chain uses TRBV7-2 with TRBJ1-4; D ambiguous. Trimming took off 1 base at V and 7 bases at J, with 7 bases between the two ends. This CDR3 has 13 amino acids. Germline V gene lookup returns CDR1 SGHTA and CDR2 FQGNSA. The CDR3 region is CASSLGRTEKLFF. The DNA for the CDR3 is TGTGCCAGCAGCTTAGGTCGCACTGAAAAACTGTTTTTT.